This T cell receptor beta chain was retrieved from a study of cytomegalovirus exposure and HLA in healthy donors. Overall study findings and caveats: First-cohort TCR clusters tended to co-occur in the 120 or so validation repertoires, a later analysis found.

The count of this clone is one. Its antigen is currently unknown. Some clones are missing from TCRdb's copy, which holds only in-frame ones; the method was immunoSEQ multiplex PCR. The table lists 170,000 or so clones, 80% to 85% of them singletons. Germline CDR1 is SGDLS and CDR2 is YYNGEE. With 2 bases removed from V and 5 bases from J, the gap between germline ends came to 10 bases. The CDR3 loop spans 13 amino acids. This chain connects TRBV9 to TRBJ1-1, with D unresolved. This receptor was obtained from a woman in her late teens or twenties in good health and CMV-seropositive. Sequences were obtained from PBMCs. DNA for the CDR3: TGTGCCAGCAGCGTTTATGCGGGGACTGAAGCTTTCTTT. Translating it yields CASSVYAGTEAFF.